The 9 T cell receptor beta chains presented below share a single source sample, sequenced in a study of T-cell memory formation after mild COVID-19. TCRdb called the 5' RACE reads again in MiXCR, with one record for every CDR3 protein. The sample has around 310,000 distinct CDR3 sequences, about 13% seen once. The sample comprised PBMCs or a T cell subset sorted from them (not recorded which). The receptors were sampled from a man aged 18-30 years who had mild COVID-19 (a few samples of this study predate the infection). Cell type and time point are not known.

This clonotype turned up a few times. V is TRBV24-1 and J is TRBJ2-1, with D possibly being TRBD1 (5 bases). V was cut by 3 bases and J by 0 bases, with 8 bases left in between. Germline V lookup: CDR1 KGHDR, CDR2 SFDVKD. The CDR3 is 15 residues long. CDR3 residues: CATSDTDSSYNEQFF. In DNA form, the CDR3 reads TGTGCCACCAGTGATACCGACAGCTCCTACAATGAGCAGTTCTTC.

The V call is TRBV7-9, the J call TRBJ1-1; no clear D. This CDR3 region has 12 residues. Germline CDR1 SEHNR, CDR2 FQNEAQ (reference sequence). The germline V and J ends were trimmed by 6 bases and 4 bases, with 9 bases remaining between them. For the CDR3, the DNA is TGTGCCAGCAGATCAGTGGGCACTGAAGCTTTCTTT. Amino acids: CASRSVGTEAFF.

This clonotype turned up a few times. The chain is built from TRBV12-3 or TRBV12-4 and TRBJ2-2, with unresolved D. The V and J ends lost 8 bases and 2 bases respectively, with 9 bases between them. The CDR3 length is 13 residues. CDR3 protein: CASLRANTGELFF. The CDR3, as DNA: TGTGCCAGCCTCCGGGCTAACACCGGGGAGCTGTTTTTT.

Many counts were recorded for this clonotype. The chain has TRBV7-9 and TRBJ2-1; the D gene is possibly TRBD1 (5 bases). This CDR3 comprises 15 residues. V was shortened by 3 bases and J by 3 bases, with 12 bases between the two germline ends. The germline V gene encodes CDR1 SEHNR and CDR2 FQNEAQ (reference sequence). The CDR3 DNA sequence: TGTGCCAGCAGCTTCGCGTCAGGGCGCTACAATGAGCAGTTCTTC. It translates to CASSFASGRYNEQFF.

This clonotype was detected a few times. J is TRBJ2-2 and V is TRBV4-1; TRBD2 aligns across 9 bases. J gave up 7 bases and V 0 bases, and 6 bases lay outside the gene matches. Germline loops: CDR1 MGHRA, CDR2 YSYEKL. This CDR3 contains 16 residues. The CDR3 protein is CASSQDPSGTGGELFF. In nucleotides, the CDR3 is TGCGCCAGCAGCCAAGACCCTAGCGGGACTGGCGGGGAGCTGTTTTTT.

This clonotype was seen only a few times. This chain links TRBV4-2 with TRBJ2-4; D unclear. This CDR3 comprises 16 residues. Germline-derived CDR1 and CDR2 are LGHNA and YNFKEQ. Trimming stripped 0 bases from V and 0 bases from J, with 9 bases between. The CDR3 bases are TGTGCCAGCAGCCAAGATGTTGGGAAAGCCAAAAACATTCAGTACTTC. Translated: CASSQDVGKAKNIQYF.

This clonotype was picked up a small number of times. This sequence joins TRBV6-2 or TRBV6-3 and TRBJ2-1; 7 bases fit TRBD1. The CDR3 has 19 amino acids. CDR1 is MNHEY, CDR2 SVGEGT, per germline. Unmatched junction bases numbered 15, after V lost 0 bases and J lost 4 bases. CDR3 region: CASSYSLGDSILPYNEQFF. The CDR3 DNA sequence: TGTGCCAGCAGTTACTCTTTGGGGGACAGCATACTTCCGTACAATGAGCAGTTCTTC.

Comments on this clonotype: At one of its ends the junction is not consistent with the germline gene, which may arise from a read error. The V gene is TRBV7-2, the J gene TRBJ2-1; 11 bases fit TRBD1. CDR1 SGHTA and CDR2 FQGNSA come from the germline V gene. The CDR3 covers 14 residues. CDR3 sequence (DNA): TGTGCCAGCAGCTTATCATACTCCCCGGGACAGGGGGTCTTC. It is translated as CASSLSYSPGQGVF.

In its sample, this clonotype was seen a few times. This chain joins TRBV7-9 and TRBJ2-3; TRBD2 matches at 8 bases. Germline CDR1 SEHNR, CDR2 FQNEAQ (reference sequence). Losses at the gene ends were 3 bases for V and 5 bases for J; bases not matched to a gene: 4. The CDR3 covers 14 residues. The CDR3 sequence is CASSFGGAVDTQYF. The CDR3 DNA follows: TGTGCCAGCAGCTTCGGGGGGGCCGTAGATACGCAGTATTTT.